Each of the 12 T cell receptor beta chains below was sequenced from the same sample in a study of T-cell memory formation after mild COVID-19 (dated by TCRdb to about 2021). Libraries were constructed by 5' RACE. Sequencing instrument: Illumina NovaSeq 6000. TCRdb trimmed public reads at Q25 via fastp, called clones via MiXCR and kept in-frame beta chains. Identical CDR3 proteins give one entry, which carries the most common genes and DNA. This sample gives about 320,000 distinct CDR3 sequences in total; over 11% of them show up just once. The biggest ten clones account for 21% of the sample. Sequences were obtained from PBMCs or a T cell subset sorted from them (not recorded which). These receptors were taken from a man younger than 35 who had mild COVID-19 (a few samples of this study predate the infection). The sample titles of this study are shuffled in the database, so cell type and time point are left out; the donor was told from shared clones.

This clonotype came up a few times. The chain combines TRBV13 with TRBJ1-4; 7 bases map to TRBD1. This CDR3 comprises 16 residues. V lost 5 bases and J lost 2; bases outside the gene matches: 8. Germline V gene data show CDR1 as PRHDT and CDR2 as FYEKMQ (reference sequence). In DNA, the CDR3 is TGTGCCAGCAGCCCAACAGGGGCGGGGACTAATGAAAAACTGTTTTTT. Translating gives CASSPTGAGTNEKLFF.

Many counts were recorded for this clonotype. The chain is built from TRBV5-1 and TRBJ2-2, with D uncertain. CDR3 length: 16 residues. Germline values: CDR1 SGHRS, CDR2 YFSETQ. V lost 2 bases to trimming and J lost 0 bases, with 11 bases between them. CDR3 DNA: TGCGCCAGCAGCTTCTTTACGGCAGCGAACACCGGGGAGCTGTTTTTT. It codes for CASSFFTAANTGELFF.

The rearrangement joins TRBV19 to TRBJ1-1; tentatively, D is TRBD1 (5 bases). The CDR3 extends over 13 amino acids. V lost 7 bases, J lost 3 bases, and 12 bases lay in between. The germline V gene encodes CDR1 LNHDA and CDR2 SQIVND (reference sequence). This CDR3 is CASNWGVDTEAFF. The CDR3 bases are TGTGCCAGTAACTGGGGGGTGGACACTGAAGCTTTCTTT.

In this sample, this clonotype turned up a few times. The chain links TRBV5-1 to TRBJ2-2, with D tentatively TRBD1 (7 bases). CDR3 size: 17 residues. V shed 4 bases and J shed 1 base, with 17 bases lying between them. Germline V gene data show CDR1 as SGHRS and CDR2 as YFSETQ. The CDR3 region is CASSKSSGGKNTGELFF. The DNA of the CDR3 is TGCGCCAGCAGCAAATCATCAGGGGGGAAGAACACCGGGGAGCTGTTTTTT.

V usage is TRBV5-5 and J usage is TRBJ2-7; D is uncertain. The CDR3 consists of 15 residues. Trimming took off 2 bases at V and 4 bases at J, with 16 bases between the two ends. Germline lookup yields CDR1 SGHKS and CDR2 YYEKEE (reference sequence). DNA for the CDR3: TGTGCCAGCAGCTTTGTCAAATCAAACGGTTACGAGCAGTACTTC. This codes for CASSFVKSNGYEQYF.

The chain carries TRBV12-3 or TRBV12-4 and TRBJ1-1, with D possibly being TRBD1 (6 bases). The CDR3 contains 16 residues. Trimming left V 6 bases short and J 0 bases short, with 17 bases between. The CDR3 reads CASSPTFRGLNTEAFF. The CDR3 DNA follows: TGTGCCAGCAGCCCAACCTTCAGGGGACTGAACACTGAAGCTTTCTTT.

The rearrangement links TRBV9 to TRBJ1-2; TRBD1 might be the D (6 bases). The CDR3 is 14 residues long. V lost 0 bases to trimming and J lost 2 bases, with 8 bases between them. Looked up from germline, CDR1 is SGDLS and CDR2 is YYNGEE. CDR3 amino acids: CASSVGTGNYGYTF. CDR3 nucleotide sequence: TGTGCCAGCAGCGTAGGAACAGGGAACTATGGCTACACCTTC.

This chain uses TRBV5-1 with TRBJ2-3; D is unresolved. V was shortened by 7 bases and J by 4 bases, with 16 bases between the two germline ends. The CDR3 loop spans 14 amino acids. Germline V CDR1 and CDR2: SGHRS, YFSETQ. The CDR3 region is CASEQTAESDTQYF. The CDR3 region has the DNA TGCGCCAGCGAACAGACCGCCGAATCAGATACGCAGTATTTT.

In the case of this clonotype: This may arise from a read error, as a much more abundant clone is one base away. V gene TRBV12-3 or TRBV12-4 combines with J gene TRBJ2-5, with 7 bases lining up with TRBD1. This CDR3 contains 15 residues. The CDR3 DNA reads TGTGCCAGCAATTTAGGACAGGTGCACCAAGAGACCCAGTACTTC. This codes for CASNLGQVHQETQYF.

This clonotype was seen only a few times. The gene calls are TRBV6-5 and TRBJ2-4; D gene unclear. Germline loops: CDR1 MNHEY, CDR2 SVGAGI. The CDR3 is 15 amino acids. V was pared by 10 bases and J by 0 bases, with 16 bases between. CDR3 region: CATRRTGPAKNIQYF. CDR3 nucleotides: TGTGCCACCCGAAGGACGGGTCCAGCCAAAAACATTCAGTACTTC.

This clonotype was seen only a few times. The CDR3 reads CASSLTSRLNEKLFF. DNA of the CDR3: TGTGCCAGCAGCTTGACGTCGAGGCTTAATGAAAAACTGTTTTTT. The gene calls are TRBV7-2 and TRBJ1-4; D uncertain. V was pared by 3 bases and J by 4 bases, with 12 bases between. Germline V lookup: CDR1 SGHTA, CDR2 FQGNSA. The CDR3 has 15 amino acids. The full variable domain, completed using reference TRBV7-2 and TRBJ1-4, is GAGVSQSPSNKVTEKGKDVELRCDPISGHTALYWYRQSLGQGLEFLIYFQGNSAPDKSGLPSDRFSAERTGGSVSTLTIQRTQQEDSAVYLCASSLTSRLNEKLFFGSGTQLSVL.

This clonotype was counted a few times. The CDR3 coding sequence is TGCAGTGCCGTGACAGAGGACTATGGCTACACCTTC. It encodes CSAVTEDYGYTF. J is TRBJ1-2 and V is TRBV20-1, with D tentatively TRBD1 (5 bases). V lost 6 bases and J 3 bases, leaving 11 bases between the germline ends. The CDR3 consists of 12 residues. CDR1 is DFQATT, CDR2 SNEGSKA, per germline (reference sequence).